The 11 T cell receptor beta chains below all came from one sample that was sequenced in a study of T-cell reconstitution after alpha-beta-depleted transplantation in children. Library preparation (for TCRbeta) was performed with unique molecular identifiers. TCRdb redid the calling of the PCR reads with MiXCR, one entry per CDR3 protein. The sample lists more than 550,000 distinct CDR3 sequences, about 10% occurring once. The source was PBMCs from the stem cell graft donor, collected from the stem cell graft. Every receptor here comes from a human donor who donated a stem cell graft to a child with acute myeloid leukemia.

This clonotype was counted only a few times. The V and J genes are TRBV7-2 and TRBJ2-1, with TRBD1 matching 10 bases. CDR3 length: 17 amino acids. The germline gives CDR1 SGHTA, CDR2 FQGNSA. The V and J ends lost 0 bases and 6 bases, in that order; junction bases with no gene match: 8. CDR3 sequence (DNA): TGTGCCAGCAGCTTAGCCGGGACAGGGGCGTATCTCAATGAGCAGTTCTTC. This codes for CASSLAGTGAYLNEQFF.

The rearrangement links TRBV7-2 to TRBJ2-1; 14 nucleotides align to TRBD2. Germline CDR1 SGHTA, CDR2 FQGNSA. The CDR3 is 16 amino acids. Trimming removed 5 bases from V and 4 bases from J; junction bases left unmatched: 4. The CDR3 spells CASSPGLAGVYNEQFF. Written as DNA, the CDR3 is TGTGCCAGCAGCCCGGGACTAGCGGGAGTTTACAATGAGCAGTTCTTC.

This chain uses TRBV18 with TRBJ2-5; D is possibly TRBD1 (5 bases). V lost 6 bases and J 2 bases, leaving 19 bases between the germline ends. Per the germline V gene, CDR1 is KGHSH and CDR2 is LQKENI. The CDR3 is made up of 16 amino acids. CDR3 sequence (DNA): TGTGCCAGCTCCCCCTCCCAAAGGGGAATACAAGAGACCCAGTACTTC. Residues: CASSPSQRGIQETQYF.

This clonotype was observed a few times. The V call is TRBV30, the J call TRBJ2-7; 11 bases align to TRBD2. The germline V gene has CDR1 GTSNPN and CDR2 SVGIG (reference sequence). This CDR3 spans 14 amino acids. V was clipped by 4 bases and J by 4 bases; unmatched bases: 6. This CDR3 is CAWTPGLAAYEQYF. The CDR3 DNA reads TGTGCCTGGACTCCGGGACTAGCGGCGTACGAGCAGTACTTC.

This clonotype was seen only a few times. The chain recombines TRBV4-2 with TRBJ2-1, with a weak D call TRBD1 (6 bases). The V gene's germline CDR1 is LGHNA and CDR2 YNFKEQ. The CDR3 sequence is 14 residues long. Trimming cost V 2 bases and J 6 bases, with 11 bases left between them. In DNA, the CDR3 is TGTGCCAGCAGCCAATTCACAGGGCCCAATGAGCAGTTCTTC. As protein: CASSQFTGPNEQFF.

This clonotype was observed a handful of times. The genes are TRBV7-2 and TRBJ2-5; D might be TRBD1 (5 bases). Trimming took off 2 bases at V and 1 base at J, with 14 bases between the two ends. The CDR3 extends over 16 amino acids. Germline assignment: CDR1 SGHTA and CDR2 FQGNSA. CDR3: CASSLKISTVQETQYF. The DNA of the CDR3 is TGTGCCAGCAGCTTAAAAATCTCGACAGTCCAAGAGACCCAGTACTTC. Complete variable domain (other parts from reference TRBV7-2 and TRBJ2-5): GAGVSQSPSNKVTEKGKDVELRCDPISGHTALYWYRQSLGQGLEFLIYFQGNSAPDKSGLPSDRFSAERTGGSVSTLTIQRTQQEDSAVYLCASSLKISTVQETQYFGPGTRLLVL.

This clonotype was seen a few times. CDR3 amino acids: CASTQEYGYTF. Written as DNA, the CDR3 is TGTGCCAGCACCCAAGAGTATGGCTACACCTTC. The genes are TRBV2 and TRBJ1-2; D gene unclear. The CDR3 consists of 11 residues. Germline-derived CDR1 and CDR2 are SNHLY and FYNNEI. Trimming removed 7 bases from V and 5 bases from J, with 8 bases in between.

This clonotype was recorded at least ten times. This rearrangement joins TRBV11-2 to TRBJ1-5, with D maybe TRBD1 (6 bases). Trimming took 1 base from V and 3 from J, leaving 7 bases between them. The CDR3 is made up of 14 amino acids. CDR1 is SGHAT, CDR2 FQNNGV, per germline. Written as DNA, the CDR3 is TGTGCCAGCAGCTTAGGGGACATCAATCAGCCCCAGCATTTT. The encoded protein is CASSLGDINQPQHF. Full variable domain (missing parts from reference TRBV11-2 and TRBJ1-5): EAGVAQSPRYKIIEKRQSVAFWCNPISGHATLYWYQQILGQGPKLLIQFQNNGVVDDSQLPKDRFSAERLKGVDSTLKIQPAKLEDSAVYLCASSLGDINQPQHFGDGTRLSIL.

J is TRBJ2-3 and V is TRBV9; 8 nucleotides agree with TRBD2. This CDR3 spans 19 amino acids. With V trimmed by 1 base and J by 0 bases, 13 bases remained unmatched. Looked up from germline, CDR1 is SGDLS and CDR2 is YYNGEE. The CDR3 bases are TGTGCCAGCAGCGTACCAGACTATGGACTAGCTTCTAGCACAGATACGCAGTATTTT. Encoded protein: CASSVPDYGLASSTDTQYF.

The chain recombines TRBV18 with TRBJ1-2, with D possibly being TRBD1 (6 bases). The CDR3 is made up of 14 amino acids. V lost 3 bases and J lost 3, with 11 bases in between. In germline, CDR1 is KGHSH, CDR2 LQKENI. The CDR3 nucleotides are TGTGCCAGCTCACCTCAGGGGAGCGACTATGGCTACACCTTC. Translating gives CASSPQGSDYGYTF. The full variable domain, in which reference TRBV18 and TRBJ1-2 provide the parts outside the CDR3, is NAGVMQNPRHLVRRRGQEARLRCSPMKGHSHVYWYRQLPEEGLKFMVYLQKENIIDESGMPKERFSAEFPKEGPSILRIQQVVRGDSAAYFCASSPQGSDYGYTFGSGTRLTVV.

The count of this clonotype is one. V usage is TRBV3-1 and J usage is TRBJ2-6; D is perhaps TRBD2 (5 bases). The CDR3 sequence is 16 residues long. Germline CDR1 and CDR2: LGHDT and YNNKEL (reference sequence). V shed 4 bases and J shed 0 bases, with 10 bases lying between them. The CDR3 coding sequence is TGTGCCAGCAGCCCGCGGACTCTCTCTGGGGCCAACGTCCTGACTTTC. This encodes CASSPRTLSGANVLTF.